The present T cell receptor (beta chain) was sequenced within a study of molecular identifiers for immune sequencing clone quantification. Study in general: RNA, taken in replicates from 20,000 or 100,000 naive CD8 cells, was split five ways, with four sequenced.

TCRdb re-called the PCR reads with MiXCR, one entry per CDR3 protein. This table has over 550,000 distinct CDR3 sequences, roughly 25% appearing once. This clonotype was picked up a small number of times. Its antigen is unidentified. General study results and limits: Clones of above 20 RNA copies carried over 99% of effector molecules; in naive cells they carried under 1%. Jurkat TCR RNA spiked in from one cell could reportedly be detected among about a million naive cells.

The germline V gene encodes CDR1 MNHEY and CDR2 SVGEGT. The CDR3 loop spans 12 amino acids. Trimming left V 2 bases short and J 9 bases short, with 8 bases between. Sorting captured naive CD8 T cells as CD8+CD4-CCR7+CD45RA+. The clonotype was recovered from a human donor in good health. Some libraries in this study had Jurkat cell RNA spiked in. V and J are TRBV6-2 or TRBV6-3 and TRBJ2-1; D ambiguous. Input material: naive CD8+ T cells from blood, with Jurkat cell RNA spiked in. Stated subset: FACS-sorted CD8+CD4-CCR7+CD45RA+ naive T cells. Here the CDR3 reads CASSYPRSEQFF. The CDR3 DNA reads as TGTGCCAGCAGTTACCCAAGGTCTGAGCAGTTCTTC.